This T cell receptor (beta chain) derives from a study of CD8+ T cells in alopecia areata. Background on the study: Tofacitinib was taken orally by treated patients, and the dose was 5 to 10 mg twice daily. Study observations and caveats: Sequences from scalp samples also cover resident alphabeta T cells of normal skin. On tofacitinib, scalp clonality and expanded CD8+ clones among top 100 fell significantly.

RNA was extracted and reverse transcribed into cDNA as the sequencing template. Some clones are missing from TCRdb's copy, which holds only in-frame ones; the method was immunoSEQ multiplex PCR. The sample lists about 220,000 clones, around 57% occurring once. Concerning this clone: Its antigen is currently unknown.

This CDR3 spans 15 amino acids. Germline assignment: CDR1 SGHTA and CDR2 FQGTGA. The junction had 5 bases not matched to a gene; V was cut back by 4 bases and J by 3 bases. Stated treatment: oral pan-JAK inhibitor, 5-10 mg twice daily. V is TRBV7-3 and J is TRBJ2-3; the match to TRBD1 covers 9 bases. This sample comprised CD4+ T cells sorted from blood, obtained at week 4, from a patient treated with tofacitinib. This receptor was obtained from a human donor with alopecia areata. The CDR3 region is CASSSDRGLTDTQYF. CDR3 sequence (DNA): TGTGCCAGCAGCTCCGACAGGGGGTTAACAGATACGCAGTATTTT.